This T cell receptor beta chain was observed in a study of blood T cell repertoires in COVID-19. For the study at large: The samples span acute and convalescent COVID-19 from the United States, Italy and Spain.

V lost 2 bases to trimming and J lost 5 bases, with 7 bases between them. In germline, CDR1 is SNHLY, CDR2 FYNNEI. This CDR3 has 13 amino acids. Using immunoSEQ multiplex PCR, the repertoire was profiled, and TCRdb retains in-frame clones only, with some absent. The table lists 150,000 to 200,000 clones, around 83% of them singletons. The chain couples TRBV2 to TRBJ2-1; D ambiguous. The clonotype was recovered from a woman aged 70-85 years with COVID-19, enrolled during active disease. The sequencing sample was made of peripheral blood. The CDR3 protein is CASSEQLNNEQFF. The CDR3 DNA reads TGTGCCAGCAGTGAACAACTAAACAATGAGCAGTTCTTC. The full variable domain, with the rest looked up from reference TRBV2 and TRBJ2-1, is EPEVTQTPSHQVTQMGQEVILRCVPISNHLYFYWYRQILGQKVEFLVSFYNNEISEKSEIFDDQFSVERPDGSNFTLKIRSTKLEDSAMYFCASSEQLNNEQFFGPGTRLTVL.